The rows below give T cell receptor beta chains drawn from one sample of a study of glioma-infiltrating T cells after dendritic cell vaccination. Only in-frame clones appear in the TCRdb table, and some are missing; sequencing was by immunoSEQ multiplex PCR. This table holds about 82,000 clones, over 85% found once. Material: blood, obtained before dendritic cell vaccination. The receptors stem from a human donor with glioblastoma. The CDR3 runs from the conserved cysteine through the conserved F or W. A D gene is named only where the DNA matches it firmly. Size is omitted from some rows. Given values are once, few, many or a class for expanded clones.

clone size	J gene	D gene	V gene	CDR3 protein	CDR3 DNA
.	TRBJ2-2	TRBD1	TRBV18	CASSPPGQGNTGELFF	TGTGCCAGCTCACCACCGGGACAGGGAAACACCGGGGAGCTGTTTTTT
.	TRBJ2-1	.	TRBV19	CASSRPAGKGYNEQFF	TGTGCCAGTAGTAGACCCGCGGGAAAGGGCTACAATGAGCAGTTCTTC
.	TRBJ1-6	TRBD1	TRBV30	CAWNNDRVYSPLHF	TGTGCCTGGAATAATGACAGGGTTTATTCACCCCTCCACTTT
.	TRBJ2-5	TRBD2	TRBV7-9	CASSPGLAGGPPAGETQYF	TGTGCCAGCAGCCCGGGACTAGCGGGGGGACCTCCGGCGGGGGAGACCCAGTACTTC
.	TRBJ2-5	TRBD1	TRBV29-1	CSVEGTGNYQETQYF	TGCAGCGTTGAGGGGACAGGCAACTACCAAGAGACCCAGTACTTC
once	TRBJ1-1	.	TRBV10-3	CAISEFSRMLEAFF	TGTGCCATCAGTGAGTTTAGTAGAATGCTTGAAGCTTTCTTT
.	TRBJ1-1	.	TRBV2	CASSVQGIREAFF	TGTGCCAGCAGTGTCCAGGGAATACGAGAAGCTTTCTTT
.	TRBJ2-2	TRBD1	TRBV30	CAWHPGGTQTGELFF	TGTGCCTGGCACCCAGGGGGAACTCAAACCGGGGAGCTGTTTTTT
.	TRBJ2-7	TRBD2	TRBV6-5	CASSLSSGGPYEQYF	TGTGCCAGCAGTTTGTCTAGCGGGGGCCCCTACGAGCAGTACTTC
.	TRBJ1-6	.	TRBV10-3	CAISESRGISPLHF	TGTGCCATCAGTGAGTCGCGGGGGATCTCCCCCCTCCACTTT
.	TRBJ1-1	.	TRBV5-1	CASSLEGGTEAFF	TGCGCCAGCAGCTTGGAAGGGGGCACTGAAGCTTTCTTT
.	TRBJ2-7	TRBD2	TRBV30	CAWSSGINYEQYF	TGTGCCTGGAGTAGCGGGATAAATTACGAGCAGTACTTC
once	TRBJ1-4	.	TRBV12-1	CASSFVGPDRGREKLFF	TGTGCCAGCAGCTTTGTAGGTCCGGACAGGGGACGGGAAAAACTGTTTTTT
.	TRBJ2-4	TRBD1	TRBV7-8	CASSYETGMTKNIQYF	TGTGCCAGCAGCTACGAGACAGGGATGACCAAAAACATTCAGTACTTC
.	TRBJ2-2	TRBD1	TRBV2	CVSHRGYGELFF	TGTGTCAGTCACAGGGGGTACGGGGAGCTGTTTTTT
.	TRBJ2-2	TRBD1	TRBV5-1	CASSPRTGDAGELFF	TGCGCCAGCAGCCCCCGGACAGGGGACGCCGGGGAGCTGTTTTTT
.	TRBJ2-7	.	TRBV7-2	CASSLPGVGPEQYF	TGTGCCAGCAGCTTACCGGGGGTAGGGCCGGAGCAGTACTTC
.	TRBJ2-3	.	TRBV10-1	CASSDGRDVTDTQYF	TGCGCCAGCAGTGACGGGCGGGACGTCACAGATACGCAGTATTTT
.	TRBJ1-3	.	TRBV6-5	CASSSTGSSGNTIYF	TGTGCCAGCAGCTCAACAGGCTCCTCTGGAAACACCATATATTTT
.	TRBJ2-7	.	TRBV10-1	CASSESRTASYEQYF	TGCGCCAGCAGTGAGTCGAGGACAGCCTCCTACGAGCAGTACTTC
.	TRBJ2-1	TRBD2	TRBV27	CASSRKSGSGYEQFF	TGTGCCAGCAGCCGTAAGAGCGGGAGTGGGTATGAGCAGTTCTTC
.	TRBJ1-6	TRBD1	TRBV11-2	CASSSPRQGANSPLHF	TGTGCCAGCAGCTCCCCTAGACAGGGGGCCAATTCACCCCTCCACTTT
few	TRBJ1-4	.	TRBV4-1	CASSQEHQGSRGVGEKLFF	TGCGCCAGCAGCCAAGAGCACCAAGGTTCACGGGGGGTGGGTGAAAAACTGTTTTTT
few	TRBJ2-7	.	TRBV19	CASSTGGYEQYF	TGTGCCAGTAGTACAGGGGGGTACGAGCAGTACTTC
once	TRBJ2-7	TRBD1	TRBV27	CASSSFGTVSYEQYF	TGTGCCAGCAGTTCTTTCGGGACAGTCTCCTACGAGCAGTACTTC
.	TRBJ2-5	.	TRBV5-1	CASSRTGETQYF	TGCGCCAGCAGCCGGACTGGGGAGACCCAGTACTTC
.	TRBJ1-5	.	TRBV19	CASARGGRLNQPQHF	TGTGCCAGCGCCCGGGGTGGCCGTCTCAATCAGCCCCAGCATTTT
once	TRBJ1-5	TRBD1	TRBV11-2	CASSQGTGTNNQPQHF	TGTGCCAGCAGCCAGGGGACAGGAACAAACAATCAGCCCCAGCATTTT
once	TRBJ2-6	.	TRBV2	CASRSRRVDSGANVLTF	TGTGCCAGCAGATCGAGGAGGGTAGACTCTGGGGCCAACGTCCTGACTTTC
.	TRBJ1-2	TRBD1	TRBV19	CASSMGTVYGYTF	TGTGCCAGTAGTATGGGGACAGTCTATGGCTACACCTTC
.	TRBJ1-1	TRBD1	TRBV6-1	CASRMGQIEAFF	TGTGCCAGCAGGATGGGACAGATTGAAGCTTTCTTT
.	TRBJ2-7	TRBD2	TRBV28	CASSSPGLAGSYEQYF	TGTGCCAGCAGTTCCCCAGGACTAGCGGGGTCTTACGAGCAGTACTTC
.	TRBJ1-4	.	TRBV28	CASSLAGRGEKLFF	TGTGCCAGCAGTTTGGCGGGGCGGGGGGAAAAACTGTTTTTT
.	TRBJ2-3	TRBD2	TRBV7-3	CASSTGLGSTQYF	TGTGCCAGCAGCACGGGACTAGGAAGTACGCAGTATTTT
.	TRBJ1-4	TRBD1	TRBV7-9	CASTGDRSSTNEKLFF	TGTGCCAGCACCGGGGACAGGAGCTCAACTAATGAAAAACTGTTTTTT
.	TRBJ1-2	.	TRBV7-3	CASSLGGHLNYGYTF	TGTGCCAGCAGCTTAGGGGGACACCTAAACTATGGCTACACCTTC
few	TRBJ2-7	TRBD2	TRBV7-2	CASSLAVLAGDEQYF	TGTGCCAGCAGCTTAGCTGTGTTAGCGGGAGACGAGCAGTACTTC
.	TRBJ2-1	TRBD2	TRBV10-3	CAISRANTAGGYTEQFF	TGTGCCATCAGTCGCGCAAACACGGCGGGGGGGTACACTGAGCAGTTCTTC
.	TRBJ1-5	.	TRBV2	CASSDRGLGQPQHF	TGTGCCAGCAGTGACAGGGGATTGGGTCAGCCCCAGCATTTT
.	TRBJ1-4	.	TRBV5-1	CASSFSGSREKLFF	TGCGCCAGCAGCTTTTCAGGGTCGCGTGAAAAACTGTTTTTT
.	TRBJ1-2	TRBD1	TRBV7-9	CASSPTGGSVYGYTF	TGTGCCAGCAGCCCGACAGGGGGCTCTGTCTATGGCTACACCTTC
once	TRBJ2-7	.	TRBV7-9	CASSLAQGSGYEQYF	TGTGCCAGCAGCTTAGCGCAGGGATCCGGCTACGAGCAGTACTTC
.	TRBJ2-7	TRBD2	TRBV7-2	CASSWWAGDPYEQYF	TGTGCCAGCAGCTGGTGGGCGGGAGACCCCTACGAGCAGTACTTC
.	TRBJ2-7	TRBD1	TRBV5-4	CASSWGGTGSAYEQYF	TGTGCCAGCAGCTGGGGGGGGACAGGGAGTGCCTACGAGCAGTACTTC
.	TRBJ1-5	.	TRBV6-1	CASSDTVQDQPQHF	TGTGCCAGCAGTGACACAGTACAGGATCAGCCCCAGCATTTT
.	TRBJ2-5	TRBD1	TRBV13	CASSSGTGSGEQYF	TGTGCCAGCAGCTCCGGGACAGGGTCTGGAGAGCAGTACTTC
.	TRBJ1-2	TRBD1	TRBV25-1	CASRRDRGPGYTF	TGTGCCAGCAGGAGAGACAGGGGGCCTGGCTACACCTTC
.	TRBJ1-2	.	TRBV5-1	CASSLDDSGTSGYTF	TGCGCCAGCAGCTTGGATGATTCCGGGACAAGTGGCTACACCTTC
few	TRBJ1-1	.	TRBV5-1	CASSPLPTEAFF	TGCGCCAGCAGCCCCCTCCCCACTGAAGCTTTCTTT
.	TRBJ1-4	TRBD1	TRBV2	CASSVSGQFNEKLFF	TGTGCCAGCAGTGTGTCGGGACAGTTTAATGAAAAACTGTTTTTT
.	TRBJ2-7	TRBD1	TRBV30	CALSGTGISEQYF	TGTGCCTTGTCAGGGACAGGGATCTCCGAGCAGTACTTC